Sequencing of this TCR beta chain was carried out in a study of cytomegalovirus exposure and HLA in healthy donors. PCR used 60 Vbeta primers and 13 Jbeta primers. Libraries were prepared by immunoSEQ multiplex PCR; TCRdb keeps only in-frame clonotypes and omits some of them. The profile covers 120,000 to 150,000 clones, with around 78% appearing a single time and about 6.8% taken by the ten largest. Germline CDR1 and CDR2: SNHLY and FYNNEI. The CDR3 is 16 residues long. Between the trimmed V and J ends, which lost 2 bases and 4 bases, there was a span of 15 bases. The receptor was isolated from a woman in her forties in good health and CMV-seropositive. The specimen sequenced was PBMCs. This chain joins TRBV2 and TRBJ1-5; tentatively, D is TRBD1 (5 bases). CDR3: CASSEMRQGLNQPQHF. The DNA of the CDR3 is TGTGCCAGCAGTGAAATGAGGCAGGGATTAAATCAGCCCCAGCATTTT.